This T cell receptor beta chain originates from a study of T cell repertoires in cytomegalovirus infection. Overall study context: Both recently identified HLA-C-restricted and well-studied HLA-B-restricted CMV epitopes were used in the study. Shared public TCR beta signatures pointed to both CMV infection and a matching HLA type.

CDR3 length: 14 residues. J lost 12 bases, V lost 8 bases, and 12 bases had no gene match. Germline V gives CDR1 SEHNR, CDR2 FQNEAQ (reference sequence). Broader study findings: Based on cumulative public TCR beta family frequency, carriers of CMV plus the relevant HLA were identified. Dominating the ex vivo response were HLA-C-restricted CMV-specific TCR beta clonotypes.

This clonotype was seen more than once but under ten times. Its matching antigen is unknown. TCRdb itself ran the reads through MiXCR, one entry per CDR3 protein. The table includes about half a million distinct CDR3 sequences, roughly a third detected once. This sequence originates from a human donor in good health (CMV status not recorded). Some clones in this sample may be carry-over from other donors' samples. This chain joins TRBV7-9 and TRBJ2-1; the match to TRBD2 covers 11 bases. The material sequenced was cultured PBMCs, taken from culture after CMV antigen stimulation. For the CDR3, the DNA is TGTGCCAGCGGTAGCGGGAGGGGTACAATGACGCAGTTCTTC. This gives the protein CASGSGRGTMTQFF.